One and the same sample provided the 20 T cell receptor beta chains below, sequenced in a study of memory CD4+ T cells and cytomegalovirus serostatus. The method was immunoSEQ multiplex PCR; TCRdb's version includes in-frame clones alone and lacks a portion of them. The profile covers almost 55,000 clones, with around 77% appearing a single time and about 1.5% taken by the ten largest. Single viable CD3+CD4+CD8-CD45RO+ cells were sorted as the memory CD4+ T cells. Sequenced input: memory CD4+ T cells from blood. Receptor source: an adult in good health and CMV-seronegative.

This sequence joins TRBV7-3 and TRBJ1-5, with D unresolved. Germline CDR1 SGHTA, CDR2 FQGTGA. V lost 5 bases, J lost 11 bases, and 13 bases lay in between. CDR3 length: 12 residues. The CDR3 here is CASSQYVGSQHF. The CDR3 DNA reads TGTGCCAGCAGCCAATACGTGGGTTCCCAGCATTTT.

The chain links TRBV19 to TRBJ1-6; 9 nucleotides line up with TRBD1. The germline V gene has CDR1 LNHDA and CDR2 SQIVND (reference sequence). V lost 3 bases and J lost 7; bases outside the gene matches: 7. This CDR3 contains 16 residues. For the CDR3, the DNA is TGTGCCAGTAGTATTCTCACGGGACAGGGAAATTCACCCCTCCACTTT. This encodes CASSILTGQGNSPLHF.

The chain joins TRBV19 to TRBJ1-1; D may be TRBD1 (6 bases). The CDR3 is 13 amino acids. Germline V gene data show CDR1 as LNHDA and CDR2 as SQIVND (reference sequence). The V end was cut by 4 bases, the J end by 4 bases, with 10 bases between. CDR3 DNA: TGTGCCAGTAGTAACAGGGCGGCCACTGAAGCTTTCTTT. Residues: CASSNRAATEAFF.

The chain employs TRBV6-5 and TRBJ1-5, with TRBD1 as a possible D gene (5 bases). V was shortened by 6 bases and J by 1 base, with 13 bases between the two germline ends. Germline lookup yields CDR1 MNHEY and CDR2 SVGAGI. This CDR3 comprises 15 residues. The CDR3 region is CASRNPRESNQPQHF. The CDR3 DNA sequence: TGTGCCAGCAGAAACCCCAGGGAAAGCAATCAGCCCCAGCATTTT.

This clone was recorded a few times. The V gene is TRBV27, the J gene TRBJ1-6, with D perhaps matching TRBD1 (5 bases). Trimming took 4 bases from V and 3 from J, leaving 13 bases between them. The V gene's germline CDR1 is MNHEY and CDR2 SMNVEV (reference sequence). The CDR3 runs to 16 residues. The CDR3 reads CASSSGTDLYNSPLHF. The CDR3 DNA follows: TGTGCCAGCAGTTCCGGGACCGATCTCTATAATTCACCCCTCCACTTT.

The chain employs TRBV7-2 and TRBJ2-7; 11 bases line up with TRBD1. Looked up from germline, CDR1 is SGHTA and CDR2 is FQGNSA. CDR3 length: 15 amino acids. V was clipped by 5 bases and J by 2 bases; unmatched bases: 5. DNA for the CDR3: TGTGCCAGCAGCCCCGGACAGGGGGCCCCCTACGAGCAGTACTTC. Protein sequence: CASSPGQGAPYEQYF.

This chain uses TRBV6-1 with TRBJ2-1; no clear D gene. CDR1 is MNHNS, CDR2 SASEGT, per germline. V was pared by 7 bases and J by 4 bases, with 11 bases between. This CDR3 region has 13 residues. As DNA, the CDR3 is TGTGCCAGCAATAACGCGGCGTACAATGAGCAGTTCTTC. Its protein is CASNNAAYNEQFF.

This sequence joins TRBV12-5 and TRBJ2-7; 9 nucleotides match TRBD1. With V trimmed by 1 base and J by 3 bases, 4 bases remained unmatched. The CDR3 is made up of 15 amino acids. Germline CDR1 LGHNT, CDR2 FRNRAP. The CDR3 protein is CASGLDRGLVYEQYF. The CDR3 DNA follows: TGTGCTAGTGGTTTGGACAGGGGGCTGGTCTACGAGCAGTACTTC.

The chain recombines TRBV18 with TRBJ2-2, with TRBD1 matching 8 bases. The V and J ends lost 6 bases and 3 bases, in that order; junction bases with no gene match: 9. The germline gives CDR1 KGHSH, CDR2 LQKENI. The CDR3 contains 16 residues. CDR3 loop: CASSRPGQEYTGELFF. CDR3 sequence (DNA): TGTGCCAGCTCTCGACCGGGACAGGAATACACCGGGGAGCTGTTTTTT.

The count of this clone is one. The V and J genes are TRBV6-5 and TRBJ1-2, with D possibly being TRBD1 (6 bases). Looked up from germline, CDR1 is MNHEY and CDR2 is SVGAGI. V dropped 5 bases and J dropped 2 bases, with 6 bases sitting between them. The CDR3 covers 12 residues. CDR3: CASSTGNYGYTF. DNA of the CDR3: TGTGCCAGCAGTACAGGGAACTATGGCTACACCTTC.

This clone occurred once. J is TRBJ1-5 and V is TRBV6-4; D gene uncertain. Between the trimmed V and J ends, which lost 8 bases and 4 bases, there was a span of 15 bases. The CDR3 is 14 amino acids. CDR1 and CDR2 (germline): MRHNA, SNTAGT. This CDR3 reads CASVPLGWNQPQHF. CDR3 nucleotides: TGTGCCAGCGTCCCACTGGGGTGGAATCAGCCCCAGCATTTT.

The rearrangement uses TRBV5-8 and TRBJ1-1, with a tentative D call TRBD1 (5 bases). Per the germline V gene, CDR1 is SGHTS and CDR2 is YDEGEE. Trimming removed 4 bases at V and 1 base at J, with 14 bases between. The CDR3 has 15 amino acids. The CDR3 sequence: CASSALGTPNTEAFF. CDR3 DNA sequence: TGTGCCAGCAGCGCTCTTGGGACTCCGAACACTGAAGCTTTCTTT.

CDR3 protein: CAITARVNYGYTF. For the CDR3, the DNA is TGTGCCATCACCGCTAGGGTGAACTATGGCTACACCTTC. V and J are TRBV10-3 and TRBJ1-2; D is undetermined. Germline values: CDR1 ENHRY, CDR2 SYGVKD. The CDR3 totals 13 residues. V lost 7 bases and J 2 bases, leaving 11 bases between the germline ends.

The genes are TRBV10-1 and TRBJ1-3; D remains ambiguous. V lost 4 bases to trimming and J lost 0 bases, with 4 bases between them. Germline V gene lookup returns CDR1 WNHNN and CDR2 SYGVQD (reference sequence). The CDR3 consists of 13 residues. CDR3 loop: CASSGGSGNTIYF. CDR3 nucleotide sequence: TGCGCCAGCAGTGGGGGCTCTGGAAACACCATATATTTT.

This chain joins TRBV7-2 and TRBJ1-1; D is possibly TRBD1 (6 bases). CDR1 and CDR2 from the germline V gene are SGHTA and FQGNSA. The CDR3 contains 16 residues. V lost 1 base, J lost 6 bases, and 18 bases lay in between. CDR3 coding DNA: TGTGCCAGCAGCTTAGGGAGCTGGAGGGGGGGATCTGAAGCTTTCTTT. This encodes CASSLGSWRGGSEAFF.

J is TRBJ2-7 and V is TRBV5-1; D not certain. Trimming shortened V by 0 bases and J by 0 bases, and 13 bases separated the two germline ends. CDR3 length: 16 amino acids. Germline V gene sequence: CDR1 SGHRS, CDR2 YFSETQ. The CDR3 here is CASSLDKWRSSYEQYF. The CDR3 DNA reads as TGCGCCAGCAGCTTGGATAAATGGCGATCCTCCTACGAGCAGTACTTC.

The rearrangement links TRBV5-5 to TRBJ1-1, with D hard to call. This CDR3 region has 13 residues. From germline, CDR1 is SGHKS and CDR2 YYEKEE (reference sequence). Trimming stripped 2 bases from V and 1 base from J, with 6 bases between. DNA for the CDR3: TGTGCCAGCAGCTTCCACTCGAACACTGAAGCTTTCTTT. This gives the protein CASSFHSNTEAFF. The full variable domain, rest sourced from reference TRBV5-5 and TRBJ1-1, is DAGVTQSPTHLIKTRGQQVTLRCSPISGHKSVSWYQQVLGQGPQFIFQYYEKEERGRGNFPDRFSARQFPNYSSELNVNALLLGDSALYLCASSFHSNTEAFFGQGTRLTVV.

The chain uses TRBV14 and TRBJ1-1; TRBD1 matches at 9 bases. CDR1 is SGHDN and CDR2 is FVKESK in the germline V gene. This CDR3 is built from 16 residues. The V gene end was trimmed by 4 bases and the J gene end by 11 bases; junction bases not matched to a gene: 17. CDR3 sequence: CASSPGGHRGRESAFF. The CDR3 bases are TGTGCCAGCAGCCCAGGCGGCCACAGGGGGCGCGAATCGGCTTTCTTT.

The chain links TRBV6-6 to TRBJ2-2; no firm D call. CDR3 length: 11 amino acids. The V gene's germline CDR1 is MNHNY and CDR2 SVGAGI (reference sequence). Trimming took 7 bases from V and 7 from J, leaving 7 bases between them. CDR3 region: CASKGIGELFF. As DNA, the CDR3 is TGTGCCAGCAAGGGTATCGGGGAGCTGTTTTTT.

The chain recombines TRBV27 with TRBJ1-4, with D possibly TRBD1 on 5 matching bases. CDR3 size: 15 residues. Trimming pared 2 bases from V and 5 bases from J, leaving 12 bases between. Germline V CDR1 and CDR2: MNHEY, SMNVEV (reference sequence). The DNA for the CDR3 is TGTGCCAGCAGTTTACAGGGACTGGGGAATGAAAAACTGTTTTTT. Translated, it gives CASSLQGLGNEKLFF. The full variable domain, completed using reference TRBV27 and TRBJ1-4, is EAQVTQNPRYLITVTGKKLTVTCSQNMNHEYMSWYRQDPGLGLRQIYYSMNVEVTDKGDVPEGYKVSRKEKRNFPLILESPSPNQTSLYFCASSLQGLGNEKLFFGSGTQLSVL.